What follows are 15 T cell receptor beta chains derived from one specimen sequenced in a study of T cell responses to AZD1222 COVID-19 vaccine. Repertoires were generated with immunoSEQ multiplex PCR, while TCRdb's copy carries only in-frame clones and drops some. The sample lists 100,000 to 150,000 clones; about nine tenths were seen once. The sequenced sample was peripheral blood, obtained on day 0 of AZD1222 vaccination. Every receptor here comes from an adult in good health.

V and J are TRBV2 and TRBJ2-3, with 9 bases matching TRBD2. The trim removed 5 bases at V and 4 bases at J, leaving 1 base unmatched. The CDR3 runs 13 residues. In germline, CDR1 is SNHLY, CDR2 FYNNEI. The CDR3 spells CASSSGGPDTQYF. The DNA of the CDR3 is TGTGCCAGCAGTAGCGGGGGGCCAGATACGCAGTATTTT.

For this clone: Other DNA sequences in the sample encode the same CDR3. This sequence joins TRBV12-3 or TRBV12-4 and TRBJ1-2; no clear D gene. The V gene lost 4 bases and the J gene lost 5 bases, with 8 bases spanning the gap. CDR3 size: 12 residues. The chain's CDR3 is CASSSSGYGYTF. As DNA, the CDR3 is TGTGCCAGCAGTTCCTCCGGATATGGCTACACCTTC.

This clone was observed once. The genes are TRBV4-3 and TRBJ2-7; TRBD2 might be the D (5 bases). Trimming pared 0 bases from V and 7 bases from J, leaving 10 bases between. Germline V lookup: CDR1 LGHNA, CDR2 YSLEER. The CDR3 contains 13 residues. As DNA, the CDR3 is TGCGCCAGCAGCCAAGATATAGGGAGTGAGCAGTACTTC. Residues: CASSQDIGSEQYF.

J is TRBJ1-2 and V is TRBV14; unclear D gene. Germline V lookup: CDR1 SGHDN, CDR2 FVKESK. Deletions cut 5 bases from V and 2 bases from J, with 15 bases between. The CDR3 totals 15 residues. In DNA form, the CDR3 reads TGTGCCAGCAGCTCAGGAAGTTCTAGAAACTATGGCTACACCTTC. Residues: CASSSGSSRNYGYTF.

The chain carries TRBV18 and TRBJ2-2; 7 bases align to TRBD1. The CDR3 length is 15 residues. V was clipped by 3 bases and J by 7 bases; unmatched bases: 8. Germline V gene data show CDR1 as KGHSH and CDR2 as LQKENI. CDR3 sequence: CASSPRDSAGGELFF. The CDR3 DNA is TGTGCCAGCTCACCCCGGGACAGCGCGGGCGGGGAGCTGTTTTTT.

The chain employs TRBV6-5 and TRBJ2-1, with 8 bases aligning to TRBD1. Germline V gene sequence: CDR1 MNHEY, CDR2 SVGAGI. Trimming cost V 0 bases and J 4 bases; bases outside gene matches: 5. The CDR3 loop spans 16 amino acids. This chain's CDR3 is CASSYSVGTGYNEQFF. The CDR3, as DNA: TGTGCCAGCAGTTACTCAGTAGGGACAGGTTACAATGAGCAGTTCTTC.

CDR3 residues: CASSVGGYPNEQYF. In DNA, the CDR3 is TGTGCCAGCAGCGTTGGGGGTTACCCCAACGAGCAGTACTTC. The chain employs TRBV9 and TRBJ2-7; D assignment may be TRBD1 or TRBD2 (5 bases each). Trimming removed 2 bases at V and 5 bases at J, with 14 bases between. Germline CDR1 and CDR2: SGDLS and YYNGEE. CDR3 length equals 14 residues.

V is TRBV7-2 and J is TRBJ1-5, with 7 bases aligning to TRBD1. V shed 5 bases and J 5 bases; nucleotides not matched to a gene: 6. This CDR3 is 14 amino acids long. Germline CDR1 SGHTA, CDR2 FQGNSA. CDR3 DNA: TGTGCCAGCAGCGGTACAGGGGTCGATCAGCCCCAGCATTTT. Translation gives CASSGTGVDQPQHF.

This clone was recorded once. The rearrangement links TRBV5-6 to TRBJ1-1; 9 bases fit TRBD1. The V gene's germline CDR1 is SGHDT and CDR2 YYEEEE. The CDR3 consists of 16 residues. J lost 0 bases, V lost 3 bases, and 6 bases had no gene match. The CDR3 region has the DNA TGTGCCAGCAGCTCCGGGACAGGGCCGTTGAACACTGAAGCTTTCTTT. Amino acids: CASSSGTGPLNTEAFF. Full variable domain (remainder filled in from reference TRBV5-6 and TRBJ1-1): DAGVTQSPTHLIKTRGQQVTLRCSPKSGHDTVSWYQQALGQGPQFIFQYYEEEERQRGNFPDRFSGHQFPNYSSELNVNALLLGDSALYLCASSSGTGPLNTEAFFGQGTRLTVV.

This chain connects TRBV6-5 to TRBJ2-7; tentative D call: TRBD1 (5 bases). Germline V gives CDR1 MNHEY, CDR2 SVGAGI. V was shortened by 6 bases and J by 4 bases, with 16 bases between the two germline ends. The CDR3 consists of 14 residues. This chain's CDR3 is CASSRGQHIYEQYF. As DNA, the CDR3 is TGTGCCAGCAGCCGTGGACAACACATATACGAGCAGTACTTC.

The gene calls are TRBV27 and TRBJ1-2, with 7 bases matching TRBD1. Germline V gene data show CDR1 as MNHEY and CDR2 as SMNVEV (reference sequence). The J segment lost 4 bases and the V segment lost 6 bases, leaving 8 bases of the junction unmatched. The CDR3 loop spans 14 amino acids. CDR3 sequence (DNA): TGTGCCAGCAGACCAATGGACAGGTTCTATGGCTACACCTTC. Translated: CASRPMDRFYGYTF.

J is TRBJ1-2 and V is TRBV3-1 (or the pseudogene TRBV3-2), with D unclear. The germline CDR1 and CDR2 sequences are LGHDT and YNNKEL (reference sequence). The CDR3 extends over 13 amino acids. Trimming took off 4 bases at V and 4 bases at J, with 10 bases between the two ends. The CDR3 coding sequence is TGTGCCAGCAGCCCAGCCTCCAGCTATGGCTACACCTTC. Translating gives CASSPASSYGYTF.

CDR3 DNA sequence: TGTGCCAGCAGACTCGACAGGTTAGCTAACTATGGCTACACCTTC. It specifies CASRLDRLANYGYTF. The gene calls are TRBV28 and TRBJ1-2, with a possible D match to TRBD1 (6 bases). The V and J ends lost 6 bases and 0 bases respectively, with 14 bases between them. Per germline, CDR1 MDHEN and CDR2 SYDVKM. There are 15 residues in the CDR3.

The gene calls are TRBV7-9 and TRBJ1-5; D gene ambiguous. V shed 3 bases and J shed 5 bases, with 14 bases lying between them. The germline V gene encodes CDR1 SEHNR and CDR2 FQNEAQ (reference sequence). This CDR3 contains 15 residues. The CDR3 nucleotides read TGTGCCAGCAGCTTGGGCCCGGGAGGAGATCAGCCCCAGCATTTT. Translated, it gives CASSLGPGGDQPQHF.

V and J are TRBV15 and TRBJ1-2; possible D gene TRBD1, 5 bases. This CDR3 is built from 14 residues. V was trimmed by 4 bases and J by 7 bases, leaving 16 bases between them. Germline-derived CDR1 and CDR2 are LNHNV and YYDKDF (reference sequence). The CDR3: CATSTMQGILGYTF. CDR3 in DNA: TGTGCCACCAGCACCATGCAGGGTATTCTTGGCTACACCTTC.